This T cell receptor beta chain was retrieved from a study of cytomegalovirus exposure and HLA in healthy donors. Points from the study as a whole: Researchers catalogued about 150 TCR beta chains as cytomegalovirus-associated.

Sequencing was performed with immunoSEQ multiplex PCR; in TCRdb, only in-frame clones are kept and a portion is missing. The sample shows roughly 98,000 clones, roughly 90% of them seen only once. Details on this clone: The antigen is undetermined.

The CDR3 has 19 amino acids. Trimming at V came to 1 base and at J to 0 bases, leaving 8 bases not matched to a gene. Germline CDR1 and CDR2: MNHEY and SMNVEV (reference sequence). Source material: PBMCs. The receptor comes from a man aged 18 to 35 in good health and CMV-seropositive. The J gene is TRBJ2-2, the V gene TRBV27; 10 bases map to TRBD2. The DNA of the CDR3 is TGTGCCAGCAGTTTATTCGCGCTAGCGGGGGCCGCGAACACCGGGGAGCTGTTTTTT. Its translation is CASSLFALAGAANTGELFF.